This T cell receptor beta chain came from a study of blood T cell repertoires in COVID-19. The method was immunoSEQ multiplex PCR; TCRdb's version includes in-frame clones alone and lacks a portion of them. Among around 300,000 clones listed, 89% were seen once. Germline CDR1 is MDHEN and CDR2 is SYDVKM. The CDR3 totals 16 residues. V lost 2 bases to trimming and J lost 2 bases; unmatched junction nucleotides: 8. The sequenced sample was peripheral blood. This clonotype originated in a woman in her thirties or forties who had recovered from COVID-19. The gene calls are TRBV28 and TRBJ2-7; 8 bases fit TRBD1. This chain's CDR3 is CASSLQGGTGAYEQYF. The CDR3 nucleotides are TGTGCCAGCAGTTTACAAGGCGGGACAGGTGCCTACGAGCAGTACTTC.